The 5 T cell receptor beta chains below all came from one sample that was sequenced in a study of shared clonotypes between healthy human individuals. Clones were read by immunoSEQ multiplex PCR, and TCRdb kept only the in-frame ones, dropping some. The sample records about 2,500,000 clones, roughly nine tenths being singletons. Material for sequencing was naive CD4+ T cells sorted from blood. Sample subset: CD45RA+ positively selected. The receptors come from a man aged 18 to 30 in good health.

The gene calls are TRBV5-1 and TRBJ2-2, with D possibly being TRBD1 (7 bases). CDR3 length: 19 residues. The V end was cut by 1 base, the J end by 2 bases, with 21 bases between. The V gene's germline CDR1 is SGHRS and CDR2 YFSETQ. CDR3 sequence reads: CASSLRPPRGTANTGELFF. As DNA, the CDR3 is TGCGCCAGCAGCTTGAGGCCCCCCCGCGGGACAGCTAACACCGGGGAGCTGTTTTTT.

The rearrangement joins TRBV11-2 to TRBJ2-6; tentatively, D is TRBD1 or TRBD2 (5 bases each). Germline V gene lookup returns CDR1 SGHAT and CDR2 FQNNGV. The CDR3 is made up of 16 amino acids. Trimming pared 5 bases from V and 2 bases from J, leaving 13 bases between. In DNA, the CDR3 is TGTGCCAGCAGCCCGGGACCGGCCGCTGGGGCCAACGTCCTGACTTTC. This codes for CASSPGPAAGANVLTF. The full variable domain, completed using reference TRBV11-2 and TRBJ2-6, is EAGVAQSPRYKIIEKRQSVAFWCNPISGHATLYWYQQILGQGPKLLIQFQNNGVVDDSQLPKDRFSAERLKGVDSTLKIQPAKLEDSAVYLCASSPGPAAGANVLTFGAGSRLTVL.

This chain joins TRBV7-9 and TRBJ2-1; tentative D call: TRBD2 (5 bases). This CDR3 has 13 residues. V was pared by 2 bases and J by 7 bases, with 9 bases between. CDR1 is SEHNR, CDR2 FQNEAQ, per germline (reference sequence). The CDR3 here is CASSLLRENEQFF. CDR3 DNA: TGTGCCAGCAGCTTATTAAGGGAGAATGAGCAGTTCTTC.

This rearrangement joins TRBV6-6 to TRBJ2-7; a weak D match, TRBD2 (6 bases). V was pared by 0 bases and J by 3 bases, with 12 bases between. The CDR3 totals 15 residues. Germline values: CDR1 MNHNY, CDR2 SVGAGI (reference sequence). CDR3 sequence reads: CASSYSRTGVYEQYF. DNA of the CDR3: TGTGCCAGCAGTTACTCCCGGACGGGGGTCTACGAGCAGTACTTC.

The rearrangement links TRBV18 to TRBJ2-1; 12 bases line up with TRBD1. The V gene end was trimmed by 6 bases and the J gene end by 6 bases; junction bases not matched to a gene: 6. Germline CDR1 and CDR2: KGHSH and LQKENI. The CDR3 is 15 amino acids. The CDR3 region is CASSLGQGATNEQFF. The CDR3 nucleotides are TGTGCCAGCTCCCTGGGACAGGGGGCTACCAATGAGCAGTTCTTC. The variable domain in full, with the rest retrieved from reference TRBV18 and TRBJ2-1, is NAGVMQNPRHLVRRRGQEARLRCSPMKGHSHVYWYRQLPEEGLKFMVYLQKENIIDESGMPKERFSAEFPKEGPSILRIQQVVRGDSAAYFCASSLGQGATNEQFFGPGTRLTVL.